This T cell receptor (beta chain) derives from a study of vaccination and CD4 T cells after COVID-19. The Oncomine TCR Beta short-read assay generated sequence data from the DNA of cultured CD4+ T cells. MiXCR was run by TCRdb on the PCR reads, yielding one entry per CDR3 protein. The sample records approximately 9,900 distinct CDR3 sequences, approximately 51% being singletons. The CDR3 is 11 residues long. V lost 0 bases to trimming and J lost 6 bases, with 5 bases between them. The germline V gene has CDR1 GTSNPN and CDR2 SVGIG (reference sequence). Sample treatment: approximately nine-day PBMC culture with coronavirus spike peptide pools or control peptides (ViraFEST assay). With regard to this clonotype: The antigen is not known.

This TCR came from a human donor who had recovered from COVID-19. This rearrangement joins TRBV30 to TRBJ1-1, with D uncertain. Source material: CD4+ T cells from blood, cultured in vitro. The CDR3 here is CAWSVMAEAFF. CDR3 sequence (DNA): TGTGCCTGGAGTGTTATGGCTGAAGCTTTCTTT.